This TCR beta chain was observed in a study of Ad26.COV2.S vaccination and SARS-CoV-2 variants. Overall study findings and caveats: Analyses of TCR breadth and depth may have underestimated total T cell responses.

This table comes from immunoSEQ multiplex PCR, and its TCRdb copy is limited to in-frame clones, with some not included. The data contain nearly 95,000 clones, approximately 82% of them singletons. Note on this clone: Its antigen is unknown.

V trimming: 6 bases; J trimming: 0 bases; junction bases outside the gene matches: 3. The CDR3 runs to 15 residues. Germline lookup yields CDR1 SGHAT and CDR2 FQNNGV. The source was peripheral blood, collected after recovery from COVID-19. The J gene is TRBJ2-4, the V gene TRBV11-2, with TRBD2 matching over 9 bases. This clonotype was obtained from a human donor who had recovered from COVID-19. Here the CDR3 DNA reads TGTGCCAGCAGACTAGCGGGCCTAGCCAAAAACATTCAGTACTTC. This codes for CASRLAGLAKNIQYF.